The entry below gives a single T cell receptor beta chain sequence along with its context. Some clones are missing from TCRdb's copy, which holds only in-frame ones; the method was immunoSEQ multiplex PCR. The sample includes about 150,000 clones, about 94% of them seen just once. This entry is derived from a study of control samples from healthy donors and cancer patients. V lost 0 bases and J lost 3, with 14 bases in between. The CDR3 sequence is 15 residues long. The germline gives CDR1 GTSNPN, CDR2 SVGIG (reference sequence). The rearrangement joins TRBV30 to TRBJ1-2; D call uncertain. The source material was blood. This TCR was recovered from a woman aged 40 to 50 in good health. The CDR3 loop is CAWSVWSLEDYGYTF. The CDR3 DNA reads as TGTGCCTGGAGTGTATGGTCTTTGGAAGACTATGGCTACACCTTC.